Sequencing of this T cell receptor (beta chain) was carried out in a study of post-analysis software for immune sequencing data. Study conclusions and caveats: Among multiple sclerosis patients, normalized Chao1 diversity was significantly below that of controls. The F measure placed samples prepared in the same batch into strongly shared clusters.

In the case of this clonotype: The target antigen is unknown.

cDNA libraries of TCR beta carried unique molecular identifiers. TCRdb processed the PCR reads anew with MiXCR; each CDR3 protein has one entry. Of about 160,000 distinct CDR3 sequences listed, 30% to 45% are singletons. The sequenced sample was blood, obtained after autologous hematopoietic stem cell transplantation. The clonotype was recovered from a girl aged 10 to 17 with multiple sclerosis.

The CDR3 coding sequence is TGTGCCAGCACCCTCCAGGGAGGAGACAATGAGCAGTTCTTC. Protein sequence: CASTLQGGDNEQFF. The chain has TRBV12-3 or TRBV12-4 and TRBJ2-1; D possibly corresponds to TRBD2 (6 bases). The CDR3 runs to 14 residues. V was shortened by 7 bases and J by 5 bases, with 15 bases between the two germline ends.